Listed below are T cell receptor beta chains from one sample, sequenced in a study of OX40 agonist ivuxolimab in advanced cancers. Generated by immunoSEQ multiplex PCR, the TCRdb table keeps only in-frame clones and is missing some. The sample records roughly 80,000 clones, roughly 85% being singletons. The sequenced sample was CD4+ or CD8+ T cells sorted from blood, obtained in a trial of the OX40 agonist ivuxolimab. All receptors come from an adult with an advanced solid tumor such as melanoma, head and neck, liver or kidney cancer. Both conserved end residues are part of each CDR3. D genes are given only for firm matches. A clone size is listed for some rows: how often the clone was seen (once, few, many), or a class if it is expanded.

TGTGCCAGCAGCCGAAGAGAGACCCAGTACTTC,CASSRRETQYF,.,TRBJ2-5,.,TRBV7-2
TGCGCCAGCAGCCTTCAGGGACAGGGATCCTACGAGCAGTACTTC,CASSLQGQGSYEQYF,TRBD1,TRBJ2-7,.,TRBV4-1
TGCGCCAGCAGCTTAGGACTAGCGGTAAAAGAGACCCAGTACTTC,CASSLGLAVKETQYF,TRBD2,TRBJ2-5,.,TRBV5-1
TGCGCCAGCAGCCCGCGGGGGGAACAGGGCCCTAACTATGGCTACACCTTC,CASSPRGEQGPNYGYTF,.,TRBJ1-2,.,TRBV5-1
TGTGCCAGCAGCTTAGTATCGGTGAACACTGAAGCTTTCTTT,CASSLVSVNTEAFF,.,TRBJ1-1,.,TRBV7-8
TGTGCCAGCAGTTATGCGGGACCGAGGAACTATGGCTACACCTTC,CASSYAGPRNYGYTF,.,TRBJ1-2,.,TRBV6-5
TGTGCCAGCAGCCCAAATAGCGGGGGGTACGGCGAGACCCAGTACTTC,CASSPNSGGYGETQYF,TRBD2,TRBJ2-5,.,TRBV7-2
TGTGCCAGCTCACCCCGACAGGGGGCTGGCAATCAGCCCCAGCATTTT,CASSPRQGAGNQPQHF,TRBD1,TRBJ1-5,once,TRBV18
TGTGCCAGTAGTGACGGCAGGTTGGGGCAGTACTTC,CASSDGRLGQYF,.,TRBJ2-7,.,TRBV19
TGTGCCAGCAGCCTCGCGGGGGGAAGAACCGGGGAGCTGTTTTTT,CASSLAGGRTGELFF,TRBD2,TRBJ2-2,.,TRBV7-6
TGTGCCAGCAGCCAAGGAGCGGGACTAGATGCAGATACGCAGTATTTT,CASSQGAGLDADTQYF,TRBD2,TRBJ2-3,.,TRBV14
TGTGCCAGCAACCTGCAGGGATTGGGGGAAAAACTGTTTTTT,CASNLQGLGEKLFF,.,TRBJ1-4,.,TRBV7-2
TGTGCCAGCAGCTTAGTAGAAAACACAGATACGCAGTATTTT,CASSLVENTDTQYF,.,TRBJ2-3,.,TRBV7-2
TGTGCCAGCAGCCAAAACAGGGACAGAGCTTTCTTT,CASSQNRDRAFF,TRBD1,TRBJ1-1,.,TRBV7-8
TGTGCCAGTAGTATGTTAGGACGTAGCAATCAGCCCCAGCATTTT,CASSMLGRSNQPQHF,.,TRBJ1-5,.,TRBV19
TGTGCCAGCAGTGAGATAGGGGGGGCCACCGGGGAGCTGTTTTTT,CASSEIGGATGELFF,.,TRBJ2-2,.,TRBV6-1
TGTGCCAGCAGTAAAACGGACAGTTATAATTCACCCCTCCACTTT,CASSKTDSYNSPLHF,.,TRBJ1-6,.,TRBV2
TGTGCCAGCAGTTCCTGGACTAGCGGGGACACAGATACGCAGTATTTT,CASSSWTSGDTDTQYF,TRBD2,TRBJ2-3,.,TRBV27
TGCGCCAGCCGGGACAGGACCTACGAGCAGTACTTC,CASRDRTYEQYF,TRBD1,TRBJ2-7,once,TRBV10-2
TGCGCCAGCAGCTTAGACCCACGGAGACAGGGGAACAACTATGGCTACACCTTC,CASSLDPRRQGNNYGYTF,TRBD1,TRBJ1-2,.,TRBV5-1
TGTGCCAGCAGCGTACAGTCGGGACAGGGGTACGAAAAACTGTTTTTT,CASSVQSGQGYEKLFF,TRBD1,TRBJ1-4,.,TRBV9
TGCGCCAGCAGCCAGTCTACGAACGTGGCTAGTCATTCCTTC,CASSQSTNVASHSF,.,TRBJ2-4,.,TRBV4-3
TGTGCCAGCAGTTTAGCGCAGTCCTACGAGCAGTACTTC,CASSLAQSYEQYF,.,TRBJ2-7,.,TRBV6-6
TGTGCCAGCAGCTTTAGCAGGGTCGGAAACACCATATATTTT,CASSFSRVGNTIYF,.,TRBJ1-3,.,TRBV7-2
TGCGCCAGCAGTGACACGGACACCGGGGAGCTGTTTTTT,CASSDTDTGELFF,.,TRBJ2-2,.,TRBV10-2
TGTGCCAGCTCCCGGGACTACTCGAACACCGGGGAGCTGTTTTTT,CASSRDYSNTGELFF,TRBD2,TRBJ2-2,few,TRBV18
TGTGCCAGCAGCTTAGCGGAAGCGGGGCGGGGGGATACGCAGTATTTT,CASSLAEAGRGDTQYF,TRBD2,TRBJ2-3,.,TRBV7-2
TGTGCCATCAGTGAGTCGTCCCTGGGACCCGGGACCGGGGAGCTGTTTTTT,CAISESSLGPGTGELFF,.,TRBJ2-2,.,TRBV10-3
TGTGCCAGCAGTGAAGGACAGGGGTTAACCCAGTGGAGTGCAGAGCAGTACTTC,CASSEGQGLTQWSAEQYF,TRBD1,TRBJ2-7,.,TRBV2
TGTGCCAGCAGTTCCCGTATTGGACTGGGAGGAAGGGGCAATCAGCCCCAGCATTTT,CASSSRIGLGGRGNQPQHF,.,TRBJ1-5,.,TRBV28
TGTGCCAGCAGCGCGGACGGATATTCACCCCTCCACTTT,CASSADGYSPLHF,.,TRBJ1-6,.,TRBV5-4
TGTGCCAGCAGCCCGGGAGCCCCAGGGGCTAACTATGGCTACACCTTC,CASSPGAPGANYGYTF,.,TRBJ1-2,.,TRBV5-5
TGTGCCAGCAGCCCTCGGACAGGGAAGGAGCAGTACTTC,CASSPRTGKEQYF,TRBD1,TRBJ2-7,.,TRBV7-2
TGTGCCAGCAGAACCGGGACAGGGTCCGAGCAGTACTTC,CASRTGTGSEQYF,TRBD1,TRBJ2-7,.,TRBV6-5
TGTGCCATCAGTACGGGGCTCCAAGAGACCCAGTACTTC,CAISTGLQETQYF,.,TRBJ2-5,.,TRBV10-3
TGTGCCAGCAGCCAAGGTAACGGGGGTTCCTACGAGCAGTACTTC,CASSQGNGGSYEQYF,.,TRBJ2-7,.,TRBV4-2
TGCGCCAGCAGCCAAGACAGGCGAAACTATGGCTACACCTTC,CASSQDRRNYGYTF,.,TRBJ1-2,.,TRBV4-3
TGTGCCAGCAGCTTGATTGGTATGAGGGCCCAAGAGACCCAGTACTTC,CASSLIGMRAQETQYF,.,TRBJ2-5,.,TRBV5-6
TGTGCCAGCAGCGTAGCTATCCCCTCCGGGGAGCTGTTTTTT,CASSVAIPSGELFF,.,TRBJ2-2,.,TRBV9
TGTGCCAGCAGCGCCGACCTGAACACTGAAGCTTTCTTT,CASSADLNTEAFF,.,TRBJ1-1,.,TRBV7-6
TGTGCCAGCAGTTACTCAACGGGGGGGCGACCGTATTTT,CASSYSTGGRPYF,TRBD2,TRBJ2-3,.,TRBV6-6